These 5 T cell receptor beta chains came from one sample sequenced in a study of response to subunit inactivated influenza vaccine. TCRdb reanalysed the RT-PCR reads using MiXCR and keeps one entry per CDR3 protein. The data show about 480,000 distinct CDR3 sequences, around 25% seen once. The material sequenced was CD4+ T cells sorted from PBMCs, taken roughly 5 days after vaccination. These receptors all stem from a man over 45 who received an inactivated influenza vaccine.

CDR3 region: CASRPRGDGKNYEQYF. The CDR3 DNA is TGTGCCAGCAGGCCCCGGGGGGACGGAAAAAACTACGAGCAGTACTTC. The chain couples TRBV7-9 to TRBJ2-7, with 7 bases identical to TRBD2. This CDR3 is 16 amino acids long. Germline V CDR1 and CDR2: SEHNR, FQNEAQ (reference sequence). V gave up 6 bases and J gave up 3 bases; unmatched junction bases: 14.

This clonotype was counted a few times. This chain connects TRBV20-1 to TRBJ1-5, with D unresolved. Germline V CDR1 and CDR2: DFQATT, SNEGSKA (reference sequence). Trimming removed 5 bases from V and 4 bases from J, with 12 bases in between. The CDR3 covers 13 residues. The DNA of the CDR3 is TGCAGTGCTGCACGGACCGTAAATCAGCCCCAGCATTTT. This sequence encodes CSAARTVNQPQHF.

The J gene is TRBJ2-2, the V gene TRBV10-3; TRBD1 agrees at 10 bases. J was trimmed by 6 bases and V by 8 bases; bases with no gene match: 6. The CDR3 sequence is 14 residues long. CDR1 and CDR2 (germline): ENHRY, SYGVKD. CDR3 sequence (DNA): TGTGCCATCGGGACAGGGGTGTCTTCCGGGGAGCTGTTTTTT. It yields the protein CAIGTGVSSGELFF.

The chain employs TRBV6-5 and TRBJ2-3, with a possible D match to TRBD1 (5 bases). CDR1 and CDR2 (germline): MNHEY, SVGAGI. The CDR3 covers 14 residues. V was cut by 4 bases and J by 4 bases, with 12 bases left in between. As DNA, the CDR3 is TGTGCCAGCAGTTCCCAGGGTTCCGCAGATACGCAGTATTTT. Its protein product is CASSSQGSADTQYF.

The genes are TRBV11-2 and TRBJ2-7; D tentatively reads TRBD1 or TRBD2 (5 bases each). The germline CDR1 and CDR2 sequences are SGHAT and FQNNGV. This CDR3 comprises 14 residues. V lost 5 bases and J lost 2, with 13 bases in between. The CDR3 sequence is CASSPIRDPYEQYF. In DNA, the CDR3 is TGTGCCAGCAGCCCAATCCGGGACCCCTACGAGCAGTACTTC. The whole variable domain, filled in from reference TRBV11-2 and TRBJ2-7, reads EAGVAQSPRYKIIEKRQSVAFWCNPISGHATLYWYQQILGQGPKLLIQFQNNGVVDDSQLPKDRFSAERLKGVDSTLKIQPAKLEDSAVYLCASSPIRDPYEQYFGPGTRLTVT.